A single sample gave rise to the 15 T cell receptor beta chains below, sequenced in a study of cytomegalovirus exposure and HLA in healthy donors. Vbeta (60) and Jbeta (13) primers were used in the PCR. The protocol was immunoSEQ multiplex PCR, while the TCRdb copy is restricted to in-frame clones and leaves out a portion. The sample contains 100,000 to 150,000 clones, 60% to 80% of which appear only once. The sample comprised PBMCs. The origin of the receptors is a woman between 45 and 60 years old in good health and CMV-seronegative.

This chain joins TRBV27 and TRBJ2-5; no clear D gene. The CDR3 is 15 residues long. V was pared by 11 bases and J by 5 bases, with 24 bases between. Per germline, CDR1 MNHEY and CDR2 SMNVEV (reference sequence). The CDR3 sequence is CAGNRFQMPPETQYF. The CDR3 region has the DNA TGTGCCGGCAACCGGTTCCAAATGCCTCCGGAGACCCAGTACTTC.

This rearrangement joins TRBV19 to TRBJ2-7; TRBD1 aligns across 7 bases. V lost 3 bases and J lost 1; bases outside the gene matches: 9. Germline assignment: CDR1 LNHDA and CDR2 SQIVND (reference sequence). This CDR3 is 16 amino acids long. As DNA, the CDR3 is TGTGCCAGTAGTATCGGGGACAGCCCTGCTTCCTACGAGCAGTACTTC. Translated: CASSIGDSPASYEQYF.

The chain links TRBV7-2 to TRBJ2-6, with D hard to call. CDR3 length: 18 amino acids. Germline CDR1 and CDR2: SGHTA and FQGNSA. V was clipped by 6 bases and J by 0 bases, with 18 bases between them. CDR3 bases: TGTGCCAGCAGTTTTTTGCCGATCCTGAGCTCTGGGGCCAACGTCCTGACTTTC. Amino acids: CASSFLPILSSGANVLTF.

The chain combines TRBV29-1 with TRBJ1-1; 8 nucleotides match TRBD1. Looked up from germline, CDR1 is SQVTM and CDR2 is ANQGSEA. There are 16 residues in the CDR3. Trimming at V came to 7 bases and at J to 1 base, leaving 14 bases not matched to a gene. The CDR3 region is CSASTGQGPGNTEAFF. The CDR3 DNA follows: TGCAGCGCCTCGACCGGACAGGGACCGGGGAACACTGAAGCTTTCTTT.

The J gene is TRBJ2-3, the V gene TRBV7-2; 7 positions agree with TRBD2. The CDR3 is 15 amino acids. With 1 base clipped from V and 4 bases from J, the junction kept 5 bases outside the gene matches. The germline V gene has CDR1 SGHTA and CDR2 FQGNSA. The CDR3 loop is CASSLGAGDADTQYF. The DNA of the CDR3 is TGTGCCAGCAGCTTAGGGGCGGGAGATGCAGATACGCAGTATTTT.

The gene calls are TRBV9 and TRBJ1-6; perhaps TRBD1 as D (6 bases). The V gene's germline CDR1 is SGDLS and CDR2 YYNGEE. CDR3 length: 14 residues. V lost 4 bases to trimming and J lost 5 bases, with 10 bases between them. The CDR3 reads CASSYNRDNSPLHF. Written as DNA, the CDR3 is TGTGCCAGCAGCTATAACAGGGATAATTCACCCCTCCACTTT. The full variable domain, its missing parts supplied by reference TRBV9 and TRBJ1-6, is DSGVTQTPKHLITATGQRVTLRCSPRSGDLSVYWYQQSLDQGLQFLIQYYNGEERAKGNILERFSAQQFPDLHSELNLSSLELGDSALYFCASSYNRDNSPLHFGNGTRLTVT.

The rearrangement links TRBV29-1 to TRBJ2-7, with TRBD1 as a possible D gene (6 bases). The CDR3 has 12 residues. CDR1 is SQVTM and CDR2 is ANQGSEA in the germline V gene. V lost 5 bases and J 5 bases, leaving 13 bases between the germline ends. The DNA for the CDR3 is TGCAGCGTTTTAGGTGCAGGGGACGAGCAGTACTTC. Protein product: CSVLGAGDEQYF.

CDR3 region: CASSLQSYNEQFF. The CDR3 DNA reads as TGCGCCAGCAGCCTCCAGTCCTACAATGAGCAGTTCTTC. J is TRBJ2-1 and V is TRBV4-1; D gene uncertain. CDR1 and CDR2 from the germline V gene are MGHRA and YSYEKL. This CDR3 is 13 amino acids long. V was cut by 4 bases and J by 1 base, with 5 bases left in between.

The J gene is TRBJ2-2, the V gene TRBV7-6; no definite D call. With 1 base removed from V and 8 bases from J, the gap between germline ends came to 8 bases. There are 13 residues in the CDR3. Germline lookup yields CDR1 SGHVS and CDR2 FNYEAQ. CDR3 DNA: TGTGCCAGCAGCTTAGGCGGCACTGGGGAGCTGTTTTTT. Translation: CASSLGGTGELFF.

This clone has more than one count but fewer than ten. The chain links TRBV30 to TRBJ2-7; D remains ambiguous. The CDR3 contains 11 residues. V was trimmed by 0 bases and J by 6 bases, leaving 6 bases between them. CDR1 and CDR2 (germline): GTSNPN, SVGIG (reference sequence). CDR3 DNA: TGTGCCTGGAGTGTAAGAGGCGAGCAGTACTTC. Protein sequence: CAWSVRGEQYF.

Regarding this clone: No conserved phenylalanine or tryptophan is present at the end of the CDR3, so a read error is the likely explanation. The chain links TRBV28 to TRBJ2-3; 8 bases are a match to TRBD2. Germline CDR1 MDHEN, CDR2 SYDVKM. The CDR3 is 12 residues long. Trimming removed 11 bases from V and 3 bases from J; junction bases left unmatched: 4. The CDR3 coding sequence is TGTGCCTTGAGCGGGAGTACAGATACGCAGTATTTG. Amino acid sequence: CALSGSTDTQYL.

About this clone: The junction departs from the called germline gene at one end, perhaps through a read error. The chain couples TRBV7-9 to TRBJ2-2; the D is unclear. Germline CDR1 reads SEHNR; CDR2 reads FQNEAQ (reference sequence). The CDR3 has 12 amino acids. Here the CDR3 reads CSSNPDSGELFF. CDR3 DNA sequence: TGTTCCAGCAATCCAGACTCCGGGGAGCTGTTTTTT.

This chain joins TRBV29-1 and TRBJ1-1, with 7 positions matching TRBD1. Germline V gene sequence: CDR1 SQVTM, CDR2 ANQGSEA. The CDR3 length is 13 residues. The ends lost 7 bases at V and 0 bases at J; junction bases unmatched: 5. The CDR3 here is CSGQTGMNTEAFF. CDR3 bases: TGCAGCGGCCAGACAGGGATGAACACTGAAGCTTTCTTT.

V gene TRBV9 combines with J gene TRBJ2-5; D perhaps matches TRBD2 (5 bases). Judging by the DNA end, TRBJ2-7 fits better; the J call may be wrong. The CDR3 has 15 amino acids. Germline V gene sequence: CDR1 SGDLS, CDR2 YYNGEE. Here the CDR3 DNA reads TGTGCCAGCAGCGTAGGGACTGGACGATTCTACGAGCAGTACTTC. Amino acid sequence: CASSVGTGRFYEQYF.

This clone was recorded only once. The chain couples TRBV2 to TRBJ2-7; D might be TRBD1 (6 bases). CDR1 is SNHLY, CDR2 FYNNEI, per germline. The CDR3 runs to 15 residues. V lost 1 base and J lost 0, with 10 bases in between. The CDR3 here is CASSEDRALSYEQYF. DNA of the CDR3: TGTGCCAGCAGTGAAGACAGGGCCCTCTCCTACGAGCAGTACTTC.